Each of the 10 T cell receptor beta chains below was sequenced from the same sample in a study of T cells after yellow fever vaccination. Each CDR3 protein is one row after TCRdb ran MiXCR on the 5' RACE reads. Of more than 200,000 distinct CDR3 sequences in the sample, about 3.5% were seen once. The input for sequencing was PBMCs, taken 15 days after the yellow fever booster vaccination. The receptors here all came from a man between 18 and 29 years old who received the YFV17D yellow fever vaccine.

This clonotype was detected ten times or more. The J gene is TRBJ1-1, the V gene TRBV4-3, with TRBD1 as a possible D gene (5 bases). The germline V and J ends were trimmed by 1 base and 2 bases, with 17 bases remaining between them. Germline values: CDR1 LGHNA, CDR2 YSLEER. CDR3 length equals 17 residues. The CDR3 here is CASSQVGQGYFNTEAFF. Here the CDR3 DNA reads TGCGCCAGCAGCCAAGTAGGGCAGGGTTATTTTAACACTGAAGCTTTCTTT.

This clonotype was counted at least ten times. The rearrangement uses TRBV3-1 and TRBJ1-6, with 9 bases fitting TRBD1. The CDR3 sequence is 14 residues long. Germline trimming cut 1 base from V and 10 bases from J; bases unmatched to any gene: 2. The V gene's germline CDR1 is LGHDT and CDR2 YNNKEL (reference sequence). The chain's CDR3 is CASSQGTGESPLHF. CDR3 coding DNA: TGTGCCAGCAGCCAAGGGACAGGGGAATCACCCCTCCACTTT.

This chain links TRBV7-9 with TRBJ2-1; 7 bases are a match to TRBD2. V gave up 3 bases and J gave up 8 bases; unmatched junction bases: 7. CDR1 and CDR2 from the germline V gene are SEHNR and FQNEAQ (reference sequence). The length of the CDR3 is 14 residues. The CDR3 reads CASSFLGGEHEQFF. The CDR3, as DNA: TGTGCCAGCAGCTTCCTGGGGGGGGAGCATGAGCAGTTCTTC.

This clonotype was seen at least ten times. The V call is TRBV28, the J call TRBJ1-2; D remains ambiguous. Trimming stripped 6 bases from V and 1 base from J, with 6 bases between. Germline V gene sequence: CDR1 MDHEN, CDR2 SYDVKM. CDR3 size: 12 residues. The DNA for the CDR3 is TGTGCCAGCAGCATTATTAACTATGGCTACACCTTC. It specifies CASSIINYGYTF.

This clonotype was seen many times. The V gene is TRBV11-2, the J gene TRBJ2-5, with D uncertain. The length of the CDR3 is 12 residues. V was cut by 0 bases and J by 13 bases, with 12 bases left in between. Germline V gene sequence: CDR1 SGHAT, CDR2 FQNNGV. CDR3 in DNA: TGTGCCAGCAGCTTAGATTACGGCTCGTTGTACTTC. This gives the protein CASSLDYGSLYF.

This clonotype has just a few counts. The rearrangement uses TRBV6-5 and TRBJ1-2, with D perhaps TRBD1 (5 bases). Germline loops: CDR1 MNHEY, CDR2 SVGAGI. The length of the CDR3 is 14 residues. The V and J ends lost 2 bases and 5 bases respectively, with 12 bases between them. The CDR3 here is CASSYKGGGYGYTF. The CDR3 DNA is TGTGCCAGCAGTTACAAGGGCGGGGGTTATGGCTACACCTTC.

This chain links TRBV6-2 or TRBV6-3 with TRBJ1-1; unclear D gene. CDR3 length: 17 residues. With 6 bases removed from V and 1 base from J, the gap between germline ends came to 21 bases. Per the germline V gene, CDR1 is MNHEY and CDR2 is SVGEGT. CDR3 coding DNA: TGTGCCAGCAGAACCCCGCCCCCGGCGGAGAAGAACACTGAAGCTTTCTTT. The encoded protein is CASRTPPPAEKNTEAFF.

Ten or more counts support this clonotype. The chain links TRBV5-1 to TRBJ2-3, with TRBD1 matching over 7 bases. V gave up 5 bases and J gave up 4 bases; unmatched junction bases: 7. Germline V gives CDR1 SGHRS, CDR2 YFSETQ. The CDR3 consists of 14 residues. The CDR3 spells CASSLTGQADTQYF. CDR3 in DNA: TGCGCCAGCAGTTTGACAGGGCAGGCAGATACGCAGTATTTT.

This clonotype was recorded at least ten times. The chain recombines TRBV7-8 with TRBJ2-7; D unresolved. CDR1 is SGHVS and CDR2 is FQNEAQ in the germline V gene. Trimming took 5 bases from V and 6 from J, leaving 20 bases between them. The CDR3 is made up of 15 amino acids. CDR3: CASSPPGPEGPEQYV. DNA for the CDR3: TGTGCCAGCAGCCCCCCCGGGCCAGAAGGTCCCGAGCAGTACGTC.

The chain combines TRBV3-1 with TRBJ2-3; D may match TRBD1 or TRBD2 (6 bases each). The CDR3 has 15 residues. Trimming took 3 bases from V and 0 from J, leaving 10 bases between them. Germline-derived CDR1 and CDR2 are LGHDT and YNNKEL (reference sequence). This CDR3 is CASSQRGVSTDTQYF. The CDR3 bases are TGTGCCAGCAGCCAGAGGGGGGTTAGCACAGATACGCAGTATTTT.